This is a list of T cell receptor beta chains from one sample in a study of CD8+CD57+ T cells in acquired aplastic anemia. In TCRdb, the reads were re-called with MiXCR into one record per CDR3 protein. Here the sample spans some 190,000 distinct CDR3 sequences, about half being singletons. Sequenced sample: sorted CD4+, CD8+, or CD8+CD57+ T cells (not recorded which) from PBMCs. The receptors shown here come from a human donor in good health, serving as a control. CDR3s include the opening cysteine and the closing phenylalanine or tryptophan. A D gene is named only where the DNA matches it firmly. Clone size appears in some rows only: once, few, many, or a class for an expanded clone.

j_gene	d_gene	v_gene	abundance	CDR3nt	CDR3aa
TRBJ1-2	-	TRBV19	-	TGTGCCAGTATCAATTTAGCGGGCAGGGAAACTAACTATGGCTACACCTTC	CASINLAGRETNYGYTF
TRBJ1-1	-	TRBV5-1	many	TGCGCCAGCAGCTTGGTGGCAGGGACATTAAATGAAGCTTTCTTT	CASSLVAGTLNEAFF
TRBJ2-5	-	TRBV2	-	TGTGCCAGCAGTGAAGCGCTAGGAGGGTCCGAGACTCAGCACTTC	CASSEALGGSETQHF
TRBJ1-2	-	TRBV12-3/TRBV12-4	-	TGTGCCAACTTACACAGGGTACATGGCTACACCTTC	CANLHRVHGYTF
TRBJ1-5	-	TRBV7-8	many	TGTGCCAGCAGCCTACAGCCCCAGACAGGTTTCAGCAATCAGCCCCAGCATTTT	CASSLQPQTGFSNQPQHF
TRBJ2-3	TRBD1	TRBV18	-	TGTGCCAGCTCACCAGGGACAGGGGCAGATACGCAGTATTTT	CASSPGTGADTQYF
TRBJ2-5	TRBD2	TRBV7-2	-	TGTGCCAGCAGCGTCGGACTAGGCAGCGAAGAGACCCAGTACTTC	CASSVGLGSEETQYF
TRBJ2-2	-	TRBV2	-	TGTGCCAGCAGGACGACCGGGGGAAGAACCGGGGAGCTGTTTTTT	CASRTTGGRTGELFF
TRBJ2-1	-	TRBV10-3	-	TGTGCCATCAGTGTAGTAGCTCAGGGGCGGAACAATGAGCAGTTCTTC	CAISVVAQGRNNEQFF
TRBJ1-1	-	TRBV19	many	TGTGCCAGTAGGGATTCCCCAACCCTGAACACTGAAGCTTTCTTT	CASRDSPTLNTEAFF
TRBJ2-2	TRBD1	TRBV4-2	many	TGTGCCAGCCGCTGGGACAGGGCCACCGGGGAGCTGTTTTTT	CASRWDRATGELFF
TRBJ1-6	TRBD1	TRBV5-4	-	TGTGCCAGCAGCTATGGACAGGGAGGTTCACCCCTCCACTTT	CASSYGQGGSPLHF
TRBJ1-2	TRBD1	TRBV5-1	-	TGTGCCAGCAGCTTGGGACAGGTCTATGACTACACCTTC	CASSLGQVYDYTF
TRBJ1-5	TRBD1	TRBV2	-	TGCGCCAGCAGACCGCAGGGGGCTACAAATCAGCCCCAGCATTTT	CASRPQGATNQPQHF
TRBJ2-7	-	TRBV29-1	-	TGCAGCGTTGAAGATCAAGGGGGGGGCTACGAGCAGTACTTC	CSVEDQGGGYEQYF
TRBJ2-2	-	TRBV7-9	-	TGTGCCAGCGCCCGGGTAAACACCGGGGAGCTGTTTTTT	CASARVNTGELFF
TRBJ1-2	-	TRBV7-6	-	TGTGCCAGCAGCTTAGGGGAGACCTATGGCTACACCTTC	CASSLGETYGYTF
TRBJ1-1	-	TRBV2	once	TGTGCCAGCAGGCCTGACACTGAAGCTTTCTTT	CASRPDTEAFF
TRBJ2-7	TRBD1	TRBV6-2/TRBV6-3	many	TGTGCCAGCAGTTACCGACAGACAGGGGGCGGATACGAGCAGTACTTC	CASSYRQTGGGYEQYF
TRBJ2-5	-	TRBV7-9	-	TGTGCCAGCAGCTTAAGCGGTAACTCTGGAAACACCCAGTACTTC	CASSLSGNSGNTQYF
TRBJ2-7	-	TRBV19	-	TGTGCCAGTAGTATGGGGGCAGGGGTCCCCGGAAAATACGAGCAGTACTTC	CASSMGAGVPGKYEQYF
TRBJ1-3	-	TRBV7-6	many	TGTGCCAGCAGCTTATATGGTCCGGTGGACACCATATATTTT	CASSLYGPVDTIYF
TRBJ2-2	TRBD1	TRBV19	many	TGTGCCAGTAGTCAAACAGGGGAAACCGGGGAGCTGTTTTTT	CASSQTGETGELFF
TRBJ2-1	TRBD2	TRBV7-9	-	TGTGCCAGCAGCATACTAGCGGGGTACGTTTTTGTTTACAATGAGCAGTTCTTC	CASSILAGYVFVYNEQFF
TRBJ1-2	-	TRBV2	once	TGTGCCAGCACCAGGAGCTATGGCTACACCTTC	CASTRSYGYTF
TRBJ2-5	-	TRBV12-3/TRBV12-4	many	TGTGCCAGCAAATCAGGGCCCATATCCCAGTACTTC	CASKSGPISQYF
TRBJ2-1	-	TRBV20-1	-	TGCAGTGCTAGACCAATTGGACGTTGGGGTAATGAGCAGTTCTTC	CSARPIGRWGNEQFF
TRBJ1-5	TRBD1	TRBV9	-	TGTGCCAGCAGCGAAACAGGGGGCTCGAATCAGCCCCAGCATTTT	CASSETGGSNQPQHF
TRBJ2-2	-	TRBV24-1	many	TGTGCCACCCGGAACGCAGGGAACACCGGGGAGCTGTTTTTT	CATRNAGNTGELFF
TRBJ1-5	-	TRBV6-2/TRBV6-3	-	TGTGCCAGCAGTTACCCAACACGCCCTACTATACAGCATTTT	CASSYPTRPTIQHF
TRBJ1-1	-	TRBV7-2	-	TGTGCCAGCAGCCATGATCCGATTCTTCGGGGGGCTTTCTTT	CASSHDPILRGAFF
TRBJ2-3	TRBD2	TRBV4-3	-	TGCGCCAGCAGCCTGAGGAGCGGGAATGCAGATACGCAGTATTTT	CASSLRSGNADTQYF
TRBJ2-1	-	TRBV19	-	TGTGCCAGTAGTATTGGGGTGGGAAGTGAGCAGTTCTTC	CASSIGVGSEQFF
TRBJ2-5	-	TRBV11-2	once	TGTGCCAGCAGCACGACACGGGGGCAGGTACCAAAAGAGACCCAGTACTTC	CASSTTRGQVPKETQYF
TRBJ1-5	TRBD1	TRBV2	many	TGTGCCAGCAGCTGGGGTACAGGGGGCGGCGGCAATCAGCCCCAGCATTTT	CASSWGTGGGGNQPQHF
TRBJ1-6	-	TRBV2	-	TGTGCCAGCAGTGGGTCGCGGAGTTCACCCCTCCACTTT	CASSGSRSSPLHF
TRBJ1-6	-	TRBV4-2	-	TGTGCCAGCAGCCAAGGGGCAGGGAGAGGGTCACCCCTCCACTTT	CASSQGAGRGSPLHF
TRBJ2-5	-	TRBV4-1	many	TGCGCCAGCAGCCAACCTACTACGGCACAAGAGACCCAGTACTTC	CASSQPTTAQETQYF
TRBJ2-5	-	TRBV12-3/TRBV12-4	many	TGTGCCAGCAGTTTAGCGCCTCTCGGGGTACCAAAACAAGAGACCCAGTACTTC	CASSLAPLGVPKQETQYF
TRBJ2-7	TRBD1	TRBV6-1	many	TGTGCCAGCAGCTCCCTCGGGGGACAGGGGCGCTACGAGCAGTACTTC	CASSSLGGQGRYEQYF
TRBJ2-7	TRBD1	TRBV10-3	-	TGTGCCATCAGTGAGTCGCCCGGGACAGGGGGCATCTACGAGCAGTACTTC	CAISESPGTGGIYEQYF
TRBJ2-3	-	TRBV29-1	once	TGCAGCGTTGTCAGCCCCGGGGAAGATACGCAGTATTTT	CSVVSPGEDTQYF
TRBJ2-7	TRBD2	TRBV5-5	few	TGCGCCAGCAGCTTGGGACCTATTAGCGGGGGGCTCCTCTACGAGCAGTACTTC	CASSLGPISGGLLYEQYF
TRBJ2-1	-	TRBV18	few	TGTGCCAGCTCACCGGACCTAGCGTCACATGAGCAGTTCTTC	CASSPDLASHEQFF
TRBJ2-4	-	TRBV2	-	TGTGCCAGCAGGCTAGGGACACCGATAGCCAAAAACATTCAGTACTTC	CASRLGTPIAKNIQYF